What follows are 17 T cell receptor beta chains derived from one specimen sequenced in a study of blood T cells in healthy people across ages. Sample-barcoded 5' priming and a J-beta primer mix drove a second PCR of about 6 to 11 cycles. TCRdb used MiXCR to reprocess the 5' RACE reads, holding one entry per CDR3 protein. The sample contains about 970,000 distinct CDR3 sequences, about 53% of which appear only once. Sequencing was done on a sample of blood. Every receptor here comes from a woman between 55 and 75 years old in good health.

The V and J genes are TRBV5-1 and TRBJ2-7, with 8 bases identical to TRBD2. Germline V gives CDR1 SGHRS, CDR2 YFSETQ. The ends lost 4 bases at V and 5 bases at J; junction bases unmatched: 5. This CDR3 spans 13 amino acids. CDR3 amino acids: CASSKDGRDEQYF. The CDR3 DNA is TGCGCCAGCAGCAAGGACGGGAGGGACGAGCAGTACTTC.

The rearrangement links TRBV6-6 to TRBJ2-7, with 8 bases that match TRBD2. V was clipped by 6 bases and J by 6 bases; unmatched bases: 13. CDR3 length: 15 amino acids. CDR1 MNHNY and CDR2 SVGAGI come from the germline V gene (reference sequence). The CDR3 region is CASSPSLAGYAEQYF. CDR3 bases: TGTGCCAGCAGCCCTTCCCTAGCGGGCTACGCCGAGCAGTACTTC.

This chain links TRBV5-1 with TRBJ2-5; D call uncertain. In germline, CDR1 is SGHRS, CDR2 YFSETQ. V shed 4 bases and J shed 5 bases, with 9 bases lying between them. The CDR3 extends over 12 amino acids. CDR3 in DNA: TGCGCCAGCAGCGCCGCTACGGAGACCCAGTACTTC. Residues: CASSAATETQYF.

There are a few counts of this clonotype. This chain joins TRBV20-1 and TRBJ2-1; 8 bases map to TRBD2. The junction had 3 bases not matched to a gene; V was cut back by 3 bases and J by 2 bases. Germline loops: CDR1 DFQATT, CDR2 SNEGSKA (reference sequence). This CDR3 has 14 residues. The CDR3 is CSARVAGTYNEQFF. The CDR3 DNA sequence: TGCAGTGCTAGGGTAGCGGGAACCTACAATGAGCAGTTCTTC.

This rearrangement joins TRBV7-6 to TRBJ2-3; the D gene is possibly TRBD2 (6 bases). The CDR3 extends over 16 amino acids. V shed 1 base and J shed 0 bases, with 11 bases lying between them. The germline gives CDR1 SGHVS, CDR2 FNYEAQ. The DNA of the CDR3 is TGTGCCAGCAGCTTAGTCGGCGCGGGGAGCACAGATACGCAGTATTTT. Translation: CASSLVGAGSTDTQYF.

The chain employs TRBV6-6 and TRBJ1-2, with D unresolved. The length of the CDR3 is 13 residues. Trimming shortened V by 8 bases and J by 4 bases, and 14 bases separated the two germline ends. Per germline, CDR1 MNHNY and CDR2 SVGAGI (reference sequence). In DNA, the CDR3 is TGTGCCAGCGGAGTTATGGCTGTCTATGGCTACACCTTC. Its translation: CASGVMAVYGYTF.

This chain links TRBV28 with TRBJ2-7, with a possible D match to TRBD2 (6 bases). Germline CDR1 is MDHEN and CDR2 is SYDVKM. This CDR3 has 12 amino acids. With 8 bases removed from V and 2 bases from J, the gap between germline ends came to 10 bases. CDR3 amino acids: CASGLPTYEQYF. CDR3 nucleotides: TGTGCCAGCGGACTACCAACCTACGAGCAGTACTTC.

This clonotype was seen a handful of times. V is TRBV5-1 and J is TRBJ1-2; D is perhaps TRBD1 (5 bases). The CDR3 totals 13 residues. Germline loops: CDR1 SGHRS, CDR2 YFSETQ. V lost 0 bases and J lost 8, with 11 bases in between. CDR3 sequence (DNA): TGCGCCAGCAGCTTGGACGGGGGTAAAGGCTACACCTTC. Protein: CASSLDGGKGYTF.

This clonotype was recorded at least ten times. The chain carries TRBV20-1 and TRBJ2-3; D is possibly TRBD2 (6 bases). Germline V CDR1 and CDR2: DFQATT, SNEGSKA (reference sequence). Trimming pared 0 bases from V and 5 bases from J, leaving 15 bases between. The CDR3 consists of 15 residues. The CDR3 bases are TGCAGTGCTAGAGATGCGGGGAAAAATGGAGATACGCAGTATTTT. Amino acid sequence: CSARDAGKNGDTQYF.

This chain connects TRBV5-1 to TRBJ2-7; 9 nucleotides agree with TRBD1. The V and J ends lost 4 bases and 6 bases, in that order; junction bases with no gene match: 5. Germline assignment: CDR1 SGHRS and CDR2 YFSETQ. This CDR3 has 13 residues. The CDR3 region has the DNA TGCGCCAGCAGCGCTCTGACAGGGGGCGAGCAGTACTTC. Translated: CASSALTGGEQYF. The variable domain in full, completed from reference TRBV5-1 and TRBJ2-7, reads KAGVTQTPRYLIKTRGQQVTLSCSPISGHRSVSWYQQTPGQGLQFLFEYFSETQRNKGNFPGRFSGRQFSNSRSEMNVSTLELGDSALYLCASSALTGGEQYFGPGTRLTVT.

This chain connects TRBV15 to TRBJ2-7, with a tentative D call TRBD1 (5 bases). The CDR3 has 18 residues. The germline CDR1 and CDR2 sequences are LNHNV and YYDKDF (reference sequence). V was cut by 0 bases and J by 4 bases, with 22 bases left in between. The CDR3 spells CATSRDLGKDMRPYEQYF. CDR3 sequence (DNA): TGTGCCACCAGCAGAGATCTCGGCAAGGACATGAGGCCATACGAGCAGTACTTC. The full variable domain, completed using reference TRBV15 and TRBJ2-7, is DAMVIQNPRYQVTQFGKPVTLSCSQTLNHNVMYWYQQKSSQAPKLLFHYYDKDFNNEADTPDNFQSRRPNTSFCFLDIRSPGLGDTAMYLCATSRDLGKDMRPYEQYFGPGTRLTVT.

This sequence joins TRBV4-1 and TRBJ2-2; no clear D. The CDR3 length is 15 residues. The germline CDR1 and CDR2 sequences are MGHRA and YSYEKL. The ends were cut back, 3 bases at V and 0 bases at J, with 8 bases in the middle. Written as DNA, the CDR3 is TGCGCCAGCAGCCAGGCCCCCGCGAACACCGGGGAGCTGTTTTTT. It is translated as CASSQAPANTGELFF.

This clonotype came up once. J is TRBJ2-3 and V is TRBV5-1; 7 nucleotides agree with TRBD2. J was trimmed by 0 bases and V by 0 bases; bases with no gene match: 4. Germline V gene sequence: CDR1 SGHRS, CDR2 YFSETQ. The CDR3 contains 16 residues. CDR3 in DNA: TGCGCCAGCAGCTTGGCTAGCGGAACTAGCACAGATACGCAGTATTTT. This sequence encodes CASSLASGTSTDTQYF.

In this sample, this clonotype turned up a few times. The chain links TRBV28 to TRBJ2-4; perhaps D is TRBD1 or TRBD2 (5 bases each). Gene TRBJ2-7 matches the end of the DNA better, so the J call may be wrong. The CDR3 sequence is 15 residues long. Germline CDR1 reads MDHEN; CDR2 reads SYDVKM. In DNA, the CDR3 is TGTGCCAGCAGACCACCCCGTACGGGGCACTACGAGCAGTACTTC. Translated: CASRPPRTGHYEQYF.

This clonotype was observed at least ten times. Written as DNA, the CDR3 is TGTGCCAGCAGGCTCGAGGACAGGCCTCACAATGGCTACACCTTC. Translating it yields CASRLEDRPHNGYTF. V is TRBV6-2 or TRBV6-3 and J is TRBJ1-2; TRBD1 aligns across 7 bases. CDR1 MNHEY and CDR2 SVGEGT come from the germline V gene. Trimming cost V 6 bases and J 6 bases; bases outside gene matches: 13. The CDR3 spans 15 residues.

The V call is TRBV11-2, the J call TRBJ2-6; 7 nucleotides agree with TRBD1. CDR3 length: 17 residues. The V gene's germline CDR1 is SGHAT and CDR2 FQNNGV. Trimming at V came to 5 bases and at J to 0 bases, leaving 7 bases not matched to a gene. CDR3: CASSDRDRVSGANVLTF. The DNA of the CDR3 is TGTGCCAGCAGCGACCGGGACAGAGTCTCTGGGGCCAACGTCCTGACTTTC.

The chain couples TRBV7-2 to TRBJ1-2; 8 bases are shared with TRBD1. The germline CDR1 and CDR2 sequences are SGHTA and FQGNSA. With 5 bases clipped from V and 5 bases from J, the junction kept 10 bases outside the gene matches. This CDR3 region has 15 residues. The CDR3 DNA follows: TGTGCCAGCAGCGACCGCAGGGGGCCTGGGTATGGCTACACCTTC. This codes for CASSDRRGPGYGYTF.